This TCR beta chain was retrieved from a study of CD8 T cells in ankylosing spondylitis. Quantitative barcoded 5'-RACE was used to prepare TCR beta libraries. One entry per CDR3 protein, called by TCRdb with MiXCR from the 5' RACE reads. The sample carries nearly 350,000 distinct CDR3 sequences, about 15% recorded once. Germline values: CDR1 SGHRS, CDR2 YFSETQ. This CDR3 contains 17 residues. The germline V and J ends were trimmed by 0 bases and 3 bases, with 16 bases remaining between them. Sequenced: blood, either unsorted or a sorted T cell fraction (not recorded which). The sequence was obtained from a male donor with ankylosing spondylitis or in good health (not recorded which). The chain carries TRBV5-1 and TRBJ2-1; D unresolved. In DNA, the CDR3 is TGCGCCAGCAGCTTGGACCCCTCCTCATGGGACTACAATGAGCAGTTCTTC. This gives the protein CASSLDPSSWDYNEQFF.